The 7 T cell receptor beta chains below come from one sample, sequenced in a study of cytomegalovirus exposure and HLA in healthy donors (dated by TCRdb to the late 2010s). Libraries were made using the immunoSEQ multiplex PCR assay. Sourced from immuneACCESS, this table was stored by TCRdb with only in-frame sequences that have V and J called. A share of the clones is absent; for the studies checked, an unresolved V gene accounts for under half, and the remainder has no known explanation. The sample contains hundreds of thousands of clones, roughly 83% of them found a single time. The top ten clones comprise 4.5% to 7% of the sample. The specimen was PBMCs. These TCRs come from a woman younger than 30 in good health and CMV-seronegative.

The gene calls are TRBV28 and TRBJ1-1; the D gene is possibly TRBD1 (5 bases). CDR1 is MDHEN, CDR2 SYDVKM, per germline. The length of the CDR3 is 13 residues. V lost 5 bases and J lost 5, with 12 bases in between. The CDR3 bases are TGTGCCAGCAGTACAGGTGGAGGGACTGAAGCTTTCTTT. It yields the protein CASSTGGGTEAFF.

As for this clone: This sample also contains other DNA sequences that code for the same CDR3. The chain recombines TRBV18 with TRBJ1-5; D not certain. The germline V gene encodes CDR1 KGHSH and CDR2 LQKENI. The CDR3 totals 14 residues. Trimming pared 3 bases from V and 1 base from J, leaving 7 bases between. The CDR3 protein is CASSPGSSNQPQHF. As DNA, the CDR3 is TGTGCCAGCTCACCGGGGTCCAGCAATCAGCCCCAGCATTTT.

This chain connects TRBV9 to TRBJ2-7; no definite D call. Germline CDR1 and CDR2: SGDLS and YYNGEE. There are 15 residues in the CDR3. V lost 5 bases and J 1 base, leaving 16 bases between the germline ends. CDR3 DNA: TGTGCCAGCAGTCCGTGGGGTGGCGGATCCTACGAGCAGTACTTC. The encoded protein is CASSPWGGGSYEQYF.

CDR3 sequence: CASSLSSGNQPQHF. CDR3 DNA: TGTGCCAGCAGCTTATCCTCGGGTAATCAGCCCCAGCATTTT. The V gene is TRBV11-2, the J gene TRBJ1-5; D gene unclear. The CDR3 has 14 amino acids. V dropped 2 bases and J dropped 4 bases, with 9 bases sitting between them. CDR1 SGHAT and CDR2 FQNNGV come from the germline V gene.

The genes are TRBV29-1 and TRBJ1-4; 7 bases map to TRBD1. Germline V lookup: CDR1 SQVTM, CDR2 ANQGSEA. The CDR3 is 13 amino acids. V shed 5 bases, J shed 8 bases, and the junction held 8 bases outside the gene matches. The CDR3 loop reads CSVKNRGGEKLFF. The CDR3 coding sequence is TGCAGCGTTAAAAACAGGGGAGGGGAAAAACTGTTTTTT.

The J gene is TRBJ1-1, the V gene TRBV25-1, with 9 bases identical to TRBD1. Trimming at V came to 1 base and at J to 7 bases, leaving 10 bases not matched to a gene. This CDR3 is built from 16 residues. CDR1 and CDR2 from the germline V gene are MGHDK and SYGVNS. The CDR3 here is CASSESLDRGNGEAFF. In DNA, the CDR3 is TGTGCCAGCAGTGAATCCTTAGACAGGGGGAACGGTGAAGCTTTCTTT.

This clone was counted once. The chain is built from TRBV11-2 and TRBJ2-3; no firm D call. Trimming stripped 3 bases from V and 4 bases from J, with 11 bases between. This CDR3 contains 14 residues. Germline values: CDR1 SGHAT, CDR2 FQNNGV. The DNA of the CDR3 is TGTGCCAGCAGCTTCGACCGACATGCAGATACGCAGTATTTT. Encoded protein: CASSFDRHADTQYF.